This T cell receptor beta chain was documented in a study of shared clonotypes between healthy human individuals. Study outcomes and limitations: A reduction in generation probabilities was seen for non-shared clonotypes relative to those shared by all four donors.

Here immunoSEQ multiplex PCR was the method, and the copy in TCRdb shows in-frame clones only, minus some. This table holds more than 2 million clones, about 95% found once. Cells designated naive CD8 were CD45RO-negative and were positively selected for CCR7, with terminally differentiated effector memory CD45RA+ cells excluded. About this clone itself: As yet, its antigen is unknown.

Sequencing was done on a sample of naive CD8+ T cells sorted from blood. The TCR comes from a man younger than 35 in good health.

CDR3 sequence reads: CASSLEGDRVQHF. CDR3 in DNA: TGTGCCAGCAGCTTGGAAGGGGACAGGGTCCAGCATTTT. The chain uses TRBV5-5 and TRBJ1-5; 9 nucleotides line up with TRBD1. Germline V lookup: CDR1 SGHKS, CDR2 YYEKEE (reference sequence). V lost 0 bases, J lost 12 bases, and 4 bases stayed unmatched. The CDR3 is 13 amino acids.